Presented here are 5 T cell receptor beta chains from one specimen sequenced in a study of blood T cell repertoires in COVID-19 (dated by TCRdb to about 2020). The library was obtained by the immunoSEQ multiplex PCR assay. TCRdb's version of the immuneACCESS table is confined to in-frame rearrangements and falls short of the full clone set. An unresolved V gene accounts for under half of the shortfall where checked; the remainder is of unknown origin. The sample has about 150,000 clones on record, around 89% of them singletons. Of the sample, less than 4% falls within the top ten clones. Sequenced material: peripheral blood. The receptors were sampled from a woman between 55 and 75 years old with active COVID-19.

CDR3 DNA sequence: TGTGCCAGCACAACAGGGACTAGCAGAACCTACGAGCAGTACTTC. It encodes CASTTGTSRTYEQYF. The chain carries TRBV6-5 and TRBJ2-7, with TRBD2 identical over 9 bases. There are 15 residues in the CDR3. Germline V lookup: CDR1 MNHEY, CDR2 SVGAGI. V lost 7 bases, J lost 2 bases, and 9 bases stayed unmatched.

This chain links TRBV9 with TRBJ2-7; 8 positions agree with TRBD2. Germline-derived CDR1 and CDR2 are SGDLS and YYNGEE. With V trimmed by 0 bases and J by 6 bases, 5 bases remained unmatched. There are 14 residues in the CDR3. This chain's CDR3 is CASSVDGRASEQYF. The DNA for the CDR3 is TGTGCCAGCAGCGTAGACGGGAGGGCCAGCGAGCAGTACTTC.

The V and J genes are TRBV5-1 and TRBJ2-5; TRBD2 matches 7 bases. This CDR3 is built from 14 residues. V was pared by 2 bases and J by 5 bases, with 6 bases of the junction left unmatched. In germline, CDR1 is SGHRS, CDR2 YFSETQ. DNA for the CDR3: TGCGCCAGCAGCTTTGCGGGAGTGTGGGAGACCCAGTACTTC. Its protein is CASSFAGVWETQYF.

The V and J genes are TRBV27 and TRBJ2-2; maybe TRBD2 (6 bases). V was clipped by 3 bases and J by 0 bases, with 8 bases between them. Germline V gene lookup returns CDR1 MNHEY and CDR2 SMNVEV (reference sequence). The CDR3 is 15 amino acids. CDR3 bases: TGTGCCAGCAGTTTGGAGGGCCCGAACACCGGGGAGCTGTTTTTT. Translation gives CASSLEGPNTGELFF.

This chain connects TRBV7-9 to TRBJ2-2; D remains unclear. Looked up from germline, CDR1 is SEHNR and CDR2 is FQNEAQ (reference sequence). The CDR3 sequence is 16 residues long. Trimming removed 1 base from V and 3 bases from J, with 12 bases in between. In DNA form, the CDR3 reads TGTGCCAGCAGCTTAGACCGAGGCGGTTACACCGGGGAGCTGTTTTTT. Amino acid sequence: CASSLDRGGYTGELFF.